The entry below gives a single TCR beta chain sequence along with its context. Its antigen is currently unknown. The PCR used 60 Vbeta and 13 Jbeta primers. Produced via immunoSEQ multiplex PCR; TCRdb's table is partial and in-frame only. The table lists some 200,000 clones, about three quarters of them singletons. This sample stems from a study of cytomegalovirus exposure and HLA in healthy donors. In the study overall: Previous work identified 90 million to 130 million unique TCR beta sequences from around 200 million T cells.

Study results and limitations: The likely origin of a cluster of highly shared sequence variants was a sequencing artifact. In a later analysis, common viral pathogens appeared linked to several of the most significant clusters.

Specimen: PBMCs. This clonotype was sampled from a female donor in good health and CMV-seronegative.

The CDR3 coding sequence is TGCAGCGTCTCGTACGGGAGCGATAATGAAAAACTGTTTTTT. Its translation: CSVSYGSDNEKLFF. This sequence joins TRBV29-1 and TRBJ1-4, with no clear D. V gave up 6 bases and J gave up 4 bases, with 15 bases separating them. The germline V gene encodes CDR1 SQVTM and CDR2 ANQGSEA. The CDR3 runs to 14 residues.